One and the same sample provided the 28 T cell receptor beta chains below, sequenced in a study of cytomegalovirus exposure and HLA in healthy donors. The method was immunoSEQ multiplex PCR; TCRdb's version includes in-frame clones alone and lacks a portion of them. The sample shows about 82,000 clones, 85% to 95% of them seen only once. Sequencing used PBMCs. The receptors come from a young man in good health and CMV-seronegative.

The chain recombines TRBV5-6 with TRBJ1-4; 7 nucleotides align to TRBD1. The ends lost 4 bases at V and 5 bases at J; junction bases unmatched: 5. The CDR3 totals 14 residues. CDR1 is SGHDT, CDR2 YYEEEE, per germline. DNA of the CDR3: TGTGCCAGCAGCGTGCCGACAGGGAATGAAAAACTGTTTTTT. Translating it yields CASSVPTGNEKLFF.

The chain employs TRBV27 and TRBJ1-6; 7 nucleotides align to TRBD1. The J segment lost 9 bases and the V segment lost 2 bases, leaving 13 bases of the junction unmatched. The germline CDR1 and CDR2 sequences are MNHEY and SMNVEV (reference sequence). CDR3 length: 17 residues. The CDR3 loop reads CASSLPSRQGLGSPLHF. DNA of the CDR3: TGTGCCAGCAGTTTACCCTCGAGACAGGGATTGGGTTCACCCCTCCACTTT.

V gene TRBV11-3 combines with J gene TRBJ2-7; D not certain. The CDR3 consists of 14 residues. Germline CDR1 is SGHNT and CDR2 is YENEEA. V gave up 2 bases and J gave up 1 base, with 9 bases separating them. The CDR3 reads CASSLSRFSYEQYF. The CDR3, as DNA: TGTGCCAGCAGCTTATCCAGATTTTCCTACGAGCAGTACTTC.

The V gene is TRBV5-4, the J gene TRBJ1-5; no reliable D call. Trimming pared 0 bases from V and 10 bases from J, leaving 11 bases between. CDR1 is SGHNT and CDR2 is YYREEE in the germline V gene (reference sequence). CDR3 length equals 13 residues. The CDR3 loop is CASSLEHEGPQHF. The CDR3 DNA reads as TGTGCCAGCAGCTTGGAGCATGAGGGACCCCAGCATTTT.

This chain links TRBV7-2 with TRBJ2-3; 11 positions agree with TRBD2. Germline trimming cut 2 bases from V and 6 bases from J; bases unmatched to any gene: 10. The CDR3 spans 17 residues. Germline V CDR1 and CDR2: SGHTA, FQGNSA. The CDR3 reads CASSLRLNSGRVDTQYF. CDR3 coding DNA: TGTGCCAGCAGCTTACGACTCAATAGCGGGAGGGTTGATACGCAGTATTTT.

The chain links TRBV27 to TRBJ2-1; 7 nucleotides match TRBD1. Germline CDR1 is MNHEY and CDR2 is SMNVEV (reference sequence). V trimming: 3 bases; J trimming: 7 bases; junction bases outside the gene matches: 3. The CDR3 totals 13 residues. The CDR3 DNA is TGTGCCAGCAGTTTGGACAGGTTTAATGAGCAGTTCTTC. Amino acids: CASSLDRFNEQFF.

This clone was recorded once. The chain links TRBV27 to TRBJ1-2; TRBD1 matches 7 bases. Germline trimming cut 5 bases from V and 3 bases from J; bases unmatched to any gene: 9. Germline V gives CDR1 MNHEY, CDR2 SMNVEV (reference sequence). This CDR3 is 15 amino acids long. CDR3 residues: CASSISGDRHYGYTF. DNA for the CDR3: TGTGCCAGCAGTATCTCCGGGGACAGACACTATGGCTACACCTTC.

The chain combines TRBV5-4 with TRBJ2-2; TRBD2 is a possible D gene (5 bases). CDR1 SGHNT and CDR2 YYREEE come from the germline V gene (reference sequence). This CDR3 is built from 14 residues. V was shortened by 3 bases and J by 0 bases, with 6 bases between the two germline ends. CDR3 sequence: CASSSGTNTGELFF. In DNA, the CDR3 is TGTGCCAGCAGCTCGGGGACGAACACCGGGGAGCTGTTTTTT.

As to this clone: The junction and the germline gene differ at one end; a read error may be behind it. The J gene is TRBJ1-2, the V gene TRBV7-9; 9 bases fit TRBD1. In germline, CDR1 is SEHNR, CDR2 FQNEAQ (reference sequence). The CDR3 has 15 residues. CDR3 nucleotides: TGTGCCAGCAGCTTACATCGGGACAGGGTCTTCGACGGCGCCTTC. Its translation: CASSLHRDRVFDGAF.

The chain uses TRBV6-1 and TRBJ1-1, with 7 nucleotides matching TRBD1. CDR1 and CDR2 (germline): MNHNS, SASEGT. The J segment lost 3 bases and the V segment lost 8 bases, leaving 12 bases of the junction unmatched. CDR3 length equals 15 residues. The CDR3 region has the DNA TGTGCCAGCTTACGGGACAGATTCATGGACACTGAAGCTTTCTTT. This translates into CASLRDRFMDTEAFF.

The chain joins TRBV6-5 to TRBJ1-4; 9 nucleotides match TRBD1. CDR1 is MNHEY, CDR2 SVGAGI, per germline. There are 15 residues in the CDR3. J lost 5 bases, V lost 0 bases, and 1 base had no gene match. CDR3 residues: CASSYSTGGNEKLFF. CDR3 sequence (DNA): TGTGCCAGCAGTTACTCGACAGGGGGGAATGAAAAACTGTTTTTT.

This rearrangement joins TRBV10-3 to TRBJ2-7; D is possibly TRBD2 (5 bases). Germline CDR1 reads ENHRY; CDR2 reads SYGVKD. The germline V and J ends were trimmed by 3 bases and 5 bases, with 14 bases remaining between them. The CDR3 runs to 14 residues. The CDR3 is CAISDPIYGDEQYF. CDR3 in DNA: TGTGCCATCAGTGATCCAATATACGGGGACGAGCAGTACTTC.

This chain joins TRBV5-4 and TRBJ2-5; no reliable D call. With 0 bases removed from V and 5 bases from J, the gap between germline ends came to 11 bases. Germline V CDR1 and CDR2: SGHNT, YYREEE (reference sequence). CDR3 length: 14 amino acids. The CDR3 sequence is CASSLDGYGETQYF. CDR3 coding DNA: TGTGCCAGCAGCTTGGATGGGTACGGGGAGACCCAGTACTTC.

The V call is TRBV7-2, the J call TRBJ2-3; D is uncertain. V was clipped by 2 bases and J by 0 bases, with 12 bases between them. Looked up from germline, CDR1 is SGHTA and CDR2 is FQGNSA. The CDR3 consists of 16 residues. The CDR3 bases are TGTGCCAGCAGCTTATTCGGCTCGACTAGCACAGATACGCAGTATTTT. It translates to CASSLFGSTSTDTQYF.

This chain connects TRBV10-3 to TRBJ2-1, with 10 bases that match TRBD2. Germline V gene sequence: CDR1 ENHRY, CDR2 SYGVKD. The CDR3 extends over 14 amino acids. Unmatched junction bases numbered 12, after V lost 11 bases and J lost 8 bases. The CDR3 is CAHQREGLGDEQFF. For the CDR3, the DNA is TGTGCCCACCAGCGGGAGGGTCTCGGGGATGAGCAGTTCTTC.

V is TRBV27 and J is TRBJ2-1, with TRBD2 matching over 15 bases. J was trimmed by 4 bases and V by 5 bases; bases with no gene match: 6. Germline loops: CDR1 MNHEY, CDR2 SMNVEV (reference sequence). This CDR3 comprises 17 residues. The CDR3 spells CASSPRTSGGVYNEQFF. The CDR3 DNA reads as TGTGCCAGCAGTCCCCGGACTAGCGGGGGGGTTTACAATGAGCAGTTCTTC.

The gene calls are TRBV4-2 and TRBJ1-2; 8 bases line up with TRBD1. This CDR3 is built from 18 residues. J was trimmed by 3 bases and V by 0 bases; bases with no gene match: 12. CDR1 and CDR2 from the germline V gene are LGHNA and YNFKEQ. CDR3 bases: TGTGCCAGCAGCCAAGATAGTCCAGGGGGCGCGGGTGACTATGGCTACACCTTC. It codes for CASSQDSPGGAGDYGYTF.

The chain employs TRBV29-1 and TRBJ1-5, with a tentative D call TRBD1 (5 bases). The CDR3 has 15 residues. Trimming cost V 5 bases and J 1 base, with 15 bases left between them. The germline gives CDR1 SQVTM, CDR2 ANQGSEA. The CDR3 here is CSVIFQGFSNQPQHF. The DNA for the CDR3 is TGCAGCGTTATTTTTCAGGGTTTCAGCAATCAGCCCCAGCATTTT.

V and J are TRBV4-3 and TRBJ2-1; tentative D call: TRBD2 (6 bases). The CDR3 is 18 amino acids. With 2 bases removed from V and 7 bases from J, the gap between germline ends came to 24 bases. CDR1 and CDR2 (germline): LGHNA, YSLEER. The CDR3 bases are TGCGCCAGCAGCCAAACAGTACACGGGAGAAAGTTGGGGAATGAGCAGTTCTTC. Its protein is CASSQTVHGRKLGNEQFF.

The gene calls are TRBV21-1 and TRBJ1-5; the table's D call, TRBD1, has no DNA check behind it. TRBV21-1 is flagged as a pseudogene. The CDR3 covers 17 residues. CDR3 residues: CATGSLGQGRNNQPQHF. As DNA, the CDR3 is TGTGCCACCGGATCCCTAGGGCAGGGTAGGAACAATCAGCCCCAGCATTTT.

V and J are TRBV30 and TRBJ2-4; D ambiguous. This CDR3 spans 16 amino acids. Germline V gene data show CDR1 as GTSNPN and CDR2 as SVGIG (reference sequence). Trimming removed 0 bases at V and 0 bases at J, with 12 bases between. The CDR3 sequence: CAWSVLPGLAKNIQYF. In nucleotides, the CDR3 is TGTGCCTGGAGTGTACTACCCGGGTTAGCCAAAAACATTCAGTACTTC.

This chain uses TRBV18 with TRBJ2-7; 7 bases are a match to TRBD1. With V trimmed by 4 bases and J by 1 base, 4 bases remained unmatched. The CDR3 is made up of 14 amino acids. Germline V gene sequence: CDR1 KGHSH, CDR2 LQKENI. CDR3 sequence (DNA): TGTGCCAGCTCACAAGCAGGGGGTTCCTACGAGCAGTACTTC. The encoded protein is CASSQAGGSYEQYF. Combining the CDR3 with reference TRBV18 and TRBJ2-7 gives the whole variable domain NAGVMQNPRHLVRRRGQEARLRCSPMKGHSHVYWYRQLPEEGLKFMVYLQKENIIDESGMPKERFSAEFPKEGPSILRIQQVVRGDSAAYFCASSQAGGSYEQYFGPGTRLTVT.

This chain uses TRBV1 with TRBJ1-2; the table's D call, TRBD1, has no DNA check behind it. TRBV1 corresponds to a pseudogene. The CDR3 is made up of 19 amino acids. CDR3 in amino acids: CTSSQREKVGDRANYGYTF. DNA of the CDR3: TGCACCAGCAGCCAAAGGGAAAAAGTTGGGGACAGGGCGAACTATGGCTACACCTTC.

The chain joins TRBV6-5 to TRBJ2-3, with TRBD2 matching 7 bases. J gave up 3 bases and V 2 bases, and 5 bases lay outside the gene matches. This CDR3 has 15 residues. Germline V CDR1 and CDR2: MNHEY, SVGAGI. The CDR3 DNA sequence: TGTGCCAGCAGTTACGGGGGGGGTGAAACAGATACGCAGTATTTT. Amino acid sequence: CASSYGGGETDTQYF.

This clone was detected once. V is TRBV4-1 and J is TRBJ1-2; TRBD1 matches 7 bases. Germline V lookup: CDR1 MGHRA, CDR2 YSYEKL. Losses at the gene ends were 1 base for V and 3 bases for J; bases not matched to a gene: 11. CDR3 length equals 17 residues. In DNA form, the CDR3 reads TGCGCCAGCAGCCAAGTAGTCCGACAGGGACCTCACTATGGCTACACCTTC. It is translated as CASSQVVRQGPHYGYTF.

Written as DNA, the CDR3 is TGTGCCATCAGTAGGCTACTAGCGGGCGAAAGGAATGAGCAGTTCTTC. This encodes CAISRLLAGERNEQFF. V and J are TRBV10-3 and TRBJ2-1; 9 nucleotides agree with TRBD2. After removal of 5 bases from V and 7 bases from J, the junction contained 12 bases not matched to a gene. CDR3 length equals 16 residues. The germline V gene has CDR1 ENHRY and CDR2 SYGVKD.

The chain joins TRBV5-5 to TRBJ2-2, with a tentative D call TRBD1 (6 bases). Germline CDR1 reads SGHKS; CDR2 reads YYEKEE (reference sequence). The CDR3 totals 16 residues. V was clipped by 1 base and J by 4 bases, with 14 bases between them. CDR3 sequence (DNA): TGTGCCAGCAGCTTGTGGGGACACGCTTCCACCGGGGAGCTGTTTTTT. Its translation is CASSLWGHASTGELFF.

This clone was detected only a few times. The rearrangement joins TRBV6-4 to TRBJ2-3; D might be TRBD2 (5 bases). This CDR3 region has 15 residues. The ends were cut back, 3 bases at V and 5 bases at J, with 15 bases in the middle. Germline CDR1 MRHNA, CDR2 SNTAGT. CDR3: CASSEGSVGIDTQYF. The CDR3 DNA is TGTGCCAGCAGTGAGGGGAGTGTGGGGATAGATACGCAGTATTTT.